This T cell receptor (beta chain) was sequenced in a study of patients and donors after allogeneic stem cell transplantation. A few counts support this clonotype. From the RT-PCR reads, TCRdb called clonotypes with MiXCR, one entry per CDR3 protein. The data contain hundreds of thousands of distinct CDR3 sequences, 15% to 20% of them seen just once; the ten biggest clones take up just over 7%. The V and J ends lost 3 bases and 7 bases respectively, with 10 bases between them. The CDR3 length is 12 residues. CDR1 SGHRS and CDR2 YFSETQ come from the germline V gene. The sample consisted of blood, either unsorted or a sorted T cell fraction (not recorded which). This TCR derives from a human donor who was either an allogeneic HSCT recipient or a stem cell or donor lymphocyte infusion donor (not recorded which). It is not recorded whose cells these are; they may come from a transplant donor. This chain connects TRBV5-1 to TRBJ1-2; unclear D gene. The CDR3 DNA follows: TGCGCCAGCAGCTCAGACTTATCTGGCTACACCTTC. Protein: CASSSDLSGYTF. Variable domain in full (rest from reference TRBV5-1 and TRBJ1-2): KAGVTQTPRYLIKTRGQQVTLSCSPISGHRSVSWYQQTPGQGLQFLFEYFSETQRNKGNFPGRFSGRQFSNSRSEMNVSTLELGDSALYLCASSSDLSGYTFGSGTRLTVV.